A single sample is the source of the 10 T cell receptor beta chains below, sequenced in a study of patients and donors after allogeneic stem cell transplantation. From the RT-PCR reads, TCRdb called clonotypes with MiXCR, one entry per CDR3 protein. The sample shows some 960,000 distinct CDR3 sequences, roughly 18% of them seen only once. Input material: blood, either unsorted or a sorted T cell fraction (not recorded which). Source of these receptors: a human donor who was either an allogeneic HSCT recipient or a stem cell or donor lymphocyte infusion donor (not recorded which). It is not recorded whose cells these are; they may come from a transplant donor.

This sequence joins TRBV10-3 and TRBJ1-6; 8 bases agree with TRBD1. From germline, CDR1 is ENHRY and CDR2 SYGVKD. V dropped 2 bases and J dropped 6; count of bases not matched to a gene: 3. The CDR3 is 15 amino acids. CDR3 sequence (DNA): TGTGCCATCAGTGAGGTAGACAGGGGTAATTCACCCCTCCACTTT. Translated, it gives CAISEVDRGNSPLHF.

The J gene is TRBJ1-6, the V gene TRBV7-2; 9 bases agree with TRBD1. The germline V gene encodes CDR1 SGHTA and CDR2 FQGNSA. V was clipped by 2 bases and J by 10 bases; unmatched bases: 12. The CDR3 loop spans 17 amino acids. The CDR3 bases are TGTGCCAGCAGCTTAACAAGTGGGACAGGGTCACGGTCACCCCTCCACTTT. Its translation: CASSLTSGTGSRSPLHF.

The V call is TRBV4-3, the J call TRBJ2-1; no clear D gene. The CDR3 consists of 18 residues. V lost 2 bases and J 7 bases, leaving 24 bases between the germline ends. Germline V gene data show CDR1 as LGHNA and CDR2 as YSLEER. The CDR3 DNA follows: TGCGCCAGCAGCCAAAACCCACTCCCTCTAACGGGTACAAATGAGCAGTTCTTC. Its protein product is CASSQNPLPLTGTNEQFF.

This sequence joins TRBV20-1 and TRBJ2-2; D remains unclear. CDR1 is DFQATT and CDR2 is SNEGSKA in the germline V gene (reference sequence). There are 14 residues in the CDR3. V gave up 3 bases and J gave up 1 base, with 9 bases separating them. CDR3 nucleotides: TGCAGTGCTAGGGACCTCGAGAACACCGGGGAGCTGTTTTTT. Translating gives CSARDLENTGELFF.

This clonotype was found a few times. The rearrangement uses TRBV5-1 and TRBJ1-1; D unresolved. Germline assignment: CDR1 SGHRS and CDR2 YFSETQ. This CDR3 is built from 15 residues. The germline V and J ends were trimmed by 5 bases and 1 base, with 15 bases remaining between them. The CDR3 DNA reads TGCGCCAGCAGTTTGCCGAAGACCTCGAACACTGAAGCTTTCTTT. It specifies CASSLPKTSNTEAFF. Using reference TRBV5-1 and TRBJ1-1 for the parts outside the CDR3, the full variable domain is KAGVTQTPRYLIKTRGQQVTLSCSPISGHRSVSWYQQTPGQGLQFLFEYFSETQRNKGNFPGRFSGRQFSNSRSEMNVSTLELGDSALYLCASSLPKTSNTEAFFGQGTRLTVV.

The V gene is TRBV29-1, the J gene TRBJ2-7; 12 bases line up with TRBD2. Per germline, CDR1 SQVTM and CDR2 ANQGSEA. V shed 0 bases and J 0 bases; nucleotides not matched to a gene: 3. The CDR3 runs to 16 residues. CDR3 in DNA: TGCAGCGTTGAAGAACCGACTAGCGGGAGCTCCTACGAGCAGTACTTC. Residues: CSVEEPTSGSSYEQYF.

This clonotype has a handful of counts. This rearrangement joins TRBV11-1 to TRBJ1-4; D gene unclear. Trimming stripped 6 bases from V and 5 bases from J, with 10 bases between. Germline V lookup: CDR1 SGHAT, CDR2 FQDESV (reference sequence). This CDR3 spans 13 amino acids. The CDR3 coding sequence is TGTGCCAGCAGACTACAGAAGAATGAAAAACTGTTTTTT. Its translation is CASRLQKNEKLFF. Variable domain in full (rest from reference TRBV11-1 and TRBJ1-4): EAEVAQSPRYKITEKSQAVAFWCDPISGHATLYWYRQILGQGPELLVQFQDESVVDDSQLPKDRFSAERLKGVDSTLKIQPAELGDSAMYLCASRLQKNEKLFFGSGTQLSVL.

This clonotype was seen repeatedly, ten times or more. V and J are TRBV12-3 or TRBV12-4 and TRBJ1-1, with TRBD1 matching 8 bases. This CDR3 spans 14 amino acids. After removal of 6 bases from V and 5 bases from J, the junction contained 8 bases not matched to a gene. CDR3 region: CASSSGGAGTEAFF. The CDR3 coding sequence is TGTGCCAGCAGCTCAGGGGGCGCGGGGACTGAAGCTTTCTTT.

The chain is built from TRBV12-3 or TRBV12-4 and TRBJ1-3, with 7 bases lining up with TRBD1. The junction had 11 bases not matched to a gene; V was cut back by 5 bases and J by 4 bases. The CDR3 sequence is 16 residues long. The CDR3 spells CASSPHRGFTGNTIYF. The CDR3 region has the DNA TGTGCCAGCAGTCCCCACAGGGGCTTCACCGGAAACACCATATATTTT.

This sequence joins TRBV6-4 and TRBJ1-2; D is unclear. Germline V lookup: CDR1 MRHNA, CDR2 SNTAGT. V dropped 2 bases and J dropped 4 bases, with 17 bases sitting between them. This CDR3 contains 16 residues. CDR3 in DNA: TGTGCCAGCAGTGACGAGGGAGGGTCTCATCCCTATGGCTACACCTTC. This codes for CASSDEGGSHPYGYTF.